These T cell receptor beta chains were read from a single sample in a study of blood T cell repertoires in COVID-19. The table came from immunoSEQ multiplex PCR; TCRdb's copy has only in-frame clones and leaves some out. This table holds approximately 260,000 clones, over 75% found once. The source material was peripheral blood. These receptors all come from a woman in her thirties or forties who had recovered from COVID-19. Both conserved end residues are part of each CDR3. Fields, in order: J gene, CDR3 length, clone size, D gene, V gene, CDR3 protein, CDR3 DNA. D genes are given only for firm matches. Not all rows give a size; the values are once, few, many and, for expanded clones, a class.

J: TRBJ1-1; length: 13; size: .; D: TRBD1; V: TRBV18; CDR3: CASSDSGGIEAFF; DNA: TGTGCCAGCTCTGACTCAGGGGGCATTGAAGCTTTCTTT
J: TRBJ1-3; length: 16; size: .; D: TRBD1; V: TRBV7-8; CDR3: CASSHGQVGSGNTIYF; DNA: TGTGCCAGCAGCCACGGACAGGTTGGGTCTGGAAACACCATATATTTT
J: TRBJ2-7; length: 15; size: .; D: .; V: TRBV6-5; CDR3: CASRGTGTSTYEQYF; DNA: TGTGCCAGCAGGGGTACCGGGACTTCTACCTACGAGCAGTACTTC
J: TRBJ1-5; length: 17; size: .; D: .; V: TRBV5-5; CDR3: CASSPQPQIYSNQPQHF; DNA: TGTGCCAGCAGCCCACAGCCCCAAATATATAGCAATCAGCCCCAGCATTTT
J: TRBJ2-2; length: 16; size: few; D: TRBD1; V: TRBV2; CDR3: CASSEGTGGPTGELFF; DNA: TGTGCCAGCAGTGAAGGGACAGGGGGTCCTACCGGGGAGCTGTTTTTT
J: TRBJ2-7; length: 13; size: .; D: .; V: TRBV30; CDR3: CAWSSGNSYEQYF; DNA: TGTGCCTGGAGTAGCGGAAACTCCTACGAGCAGTACTTC
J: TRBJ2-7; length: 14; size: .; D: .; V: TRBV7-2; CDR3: CASSLQTGSYEQYF; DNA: TGTGCCAGCAGCCTACAGACAGGTTCATACGAGCAGTACTTC
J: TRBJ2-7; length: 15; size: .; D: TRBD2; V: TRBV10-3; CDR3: CAISDRLAEANRQYF; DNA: TGTGCCATCAGTGATCGACTAGCGGAGGCAAATAGGCAGTACTTC
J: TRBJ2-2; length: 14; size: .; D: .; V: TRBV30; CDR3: CAWLTRAVTGELFF; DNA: TGTGCCTGGCTAACGAGGGCCGTCACCGGGGAGCTGTTTTTT
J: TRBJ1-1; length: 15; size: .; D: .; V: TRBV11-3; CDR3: CASSPLRVRNTEAFF; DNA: TGTGCCAGCAGCCCCTTGAGGGTCAGGAACACTGAAGCTTTCTTT
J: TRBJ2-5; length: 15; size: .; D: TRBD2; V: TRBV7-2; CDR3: CASRPLSGAGETQYF; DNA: TGTGCCAGCAGACCGCTGAGCGGGGCAGGAGAGACCCAGTACTTC
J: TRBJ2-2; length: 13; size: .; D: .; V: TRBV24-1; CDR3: CATRRGGSGELFF; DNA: TGTGCCACCAGACGAGGGGGTTCCGGGGAGCTGTTTTTT
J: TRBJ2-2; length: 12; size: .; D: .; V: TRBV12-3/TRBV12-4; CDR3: CASSSEGQELFF; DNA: TGTGCCAGCTCCTCGGAGGGTCAGGAGCTGTTTTTT
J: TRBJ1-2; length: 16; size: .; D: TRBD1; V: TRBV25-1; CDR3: CASRAPPGQGNYGYTF; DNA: TGTGCCAGCAGAGCACCTCCGGGACAGGGTAACTATGGCTACACCTTC
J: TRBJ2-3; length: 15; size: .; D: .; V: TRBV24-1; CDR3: CATSDFGGAADTQYF; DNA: TGTGCCACCAGTGATTTCGGGGGAGCGGCAGATACGCAGTATTTT
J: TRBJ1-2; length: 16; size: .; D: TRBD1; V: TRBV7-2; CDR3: CASSSRPAGQGYGYTF; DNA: TGTGCCAGCAGCTCCCGCCCAGCGGGACAGGGGTATGGCTACACCTTC
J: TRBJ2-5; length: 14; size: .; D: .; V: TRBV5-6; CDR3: CASSLAGARETQYF; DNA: TGTGCCAGCAGCTTGGCTGGAGCGAGAGAGACCCAGTACTTC
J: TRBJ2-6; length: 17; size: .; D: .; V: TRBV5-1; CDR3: CASSSRGGRSGANVLTF; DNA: TGCGCCAGCAGCAGCCGCGGCGGCCGGTCTGGGGCCAACGTCCTGACTTTC
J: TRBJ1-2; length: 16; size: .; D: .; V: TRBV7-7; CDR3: CASSLGQGPFFYGYTF; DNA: TGTGCTAGCAGCTTGGGTCAGGGCCCCTTCTTCTATGGCTACACCTTC
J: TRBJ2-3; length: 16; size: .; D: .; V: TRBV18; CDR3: CASSRPRQSSTDTQYF; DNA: TGTGCCAGCTCACGTCCTCGACAGTCTAGCACAGATACGCAGTATTTT
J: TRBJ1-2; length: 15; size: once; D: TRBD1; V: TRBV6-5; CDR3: CASSSLGTGDYGYTF; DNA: TGTGCCAGCAGTTCCCTCGGGACAGGTGACTATGGCTACACCTTC
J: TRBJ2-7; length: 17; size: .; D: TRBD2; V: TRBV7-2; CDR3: CASSLGLAGGTSYEQYF; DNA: TGTGCCAGCAGCTTAGGGCTAGCGGGAGGAACCTCCTACGAGCAGTACTTC
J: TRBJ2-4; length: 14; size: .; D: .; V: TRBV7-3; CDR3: CASTHAVAKNIQYF; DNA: TGTGCCAGCACCCACGCAGTAGCCAAAAACATTCAGTACTTC
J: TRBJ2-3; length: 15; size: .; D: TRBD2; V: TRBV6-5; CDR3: CASRGLGLAGDTQYF; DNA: TGTGCCAGCAGGGGGCTGGGACTAGCAGGAGATACGCAGTATTTT
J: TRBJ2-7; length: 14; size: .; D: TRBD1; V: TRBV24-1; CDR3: CATSDPGQGHEQYF; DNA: TGTGCCACCAGTGATCCTGGACAGGGCCACGAGCAGTACTTC